The 21 T cell receptor beta chains in this list originate from one sample, sequenced in a study of blood T cell repertoires in COVID-19. This table comes from immunoSEQ multiplex PCR, and its TCRdb copy is limited to in-frame clones, with some not included. The sample comprises some 150,000 clones, under 85% of which are singletons, and about 1.6% rests with the top ten. Sequences were obtained from peripheral blood. The receptors derive from a human donor in a cohort sampled during active COVID-19.

This chain uses TRBV6-5 with TRBJ2-1; 8 bases are shared with TRBD2. J gave up 2 bases and V 5 bases, and 5 bases lay outside the gene matches. Germline V gives CDR1 MNHEY, CDR2 SVGAGI. This CDR3 contains 15 residues. Written as DNA, the CDR3 is TGTGCCAGCAGTCCCACTAGCGGAACCTACAATGAGCAGTTCTTC. It codes for CASSPTSGTYNEQFF.

The genes are TRBV7-6 and TRBJ1-3; 7 nucleotides agree with TRBD1. Per the germline V gene, CDR1 is SGHVS and CDR2 is FNYEAQ. This CDR3 is 13 amino acids long. Losses at the gene ends were 4 bases for V and 4 bases for J; bases not matched to a gene: 1. This chain's CDR3 is CASSWGQGNTIYF. The CDR3 DNA sequence: TGTGCCAGCAGCTGGGGACAGGGAAACACCATATATTTT.

CDR3 DNA: TGTGCCAGCAGCTTAGTACTAGCGGGAGTTGGCACCGGGGAGCTGTTTTTT. Protein sequence: CASSLVLAGVGTGELFF. The chain is built from TRBV11-2 and TRBJ2-2, with 11 positions matching TRBD2. Trimming took 1 base from V and 4 from J; bases not matched to a gene: 5. This CDR3 spans 17 amino acids. CDR1 is SGHAT, CDR2 FQNNGV, per germline.

The chain couples TRBV27 to TRBJ2-7; 8 bases map to TRBD1. The CDR3 spans 15 residues. Trimming took 5 bases from V and 1 from J; bases not matched to a gene: 7. Germline CDR1 MNHEY, CDR2 SMNVEV (reference sequence). The CDR3 bases are TGTGCCAGCAGTAGGCCAGGGGGCGCATCCTACGAGCAGTACTTC. It translates to CASSRPGGASYEQYF.

In this sample, this clone turned up once. The chain joins TRBV19 to TRBJ2-3; 11 nucleotides align to TRBD2. Trimming took 7 bases from V and 2 from J; bases not matched to a gene: 5. CDR3 length: 15 amino acids. The germline CDR1 and CDR2 sequences are LNHDA and SQIVND (reference sequence). CDR3 sequence (DNA): TGTGCCAGTACCGTGACTAGCGGGAACACAGATACGCAGTATTTT. Encoded protein: CASTVTSGNTDTQYF.

This clone was seen only once. V and J are TRBV18 and TRBJ1-2; D possibly corresponds to TRBD1 (6 bases). The CDR3 covers 15 residues. V shed 1 base and J shed 2 bases, with 11 bases lying between them. Germline V lookup: CDR1 KGHSH, CDR2 LQKENI. CDR3 in amino acids: CASSPLQGENYGYTF. DNA for the CDR3: TGTGCCAGCTCACCACTACAGGGAGAAAACTATGGCTACACCTTC.

This clone was found once. The gene calls are TRBV15 and TRBJ2-3, with a weak D call TRBD2 (6 bases). This CDR3 is 15 amino acids long. Germline lookup yields CDR1 LNHNV and CDR2 YYDKDF (reference sequence). The V gene lost 6 bases and the J gene lost 5 bases, with 18 bases spanning the gap. CDR3 in amino acids: CATRAGRERRDTQYF. The CDR3 bases are TGTGCCACCAGAGCGGGCCGGGAGAGGAGAGATACGCAGTATTTT.

The chain employs TRBV5-1 and TRBJ2-6; D possibly corresponds to TRBD2 (6 bases). The CDR3 consists of 19 residues. Germline loops: CDR1 SGHRS, CDR2 YFSETQ. V lost 1 base and J 4 bases, leaving 21 bases between the germline ends. The CDR3 loop is CASSLNGMEGSLGANVLTF. CDR3 sequence (DNA): TGCGCCAGCAGCTTGAACGGCATGGAGGGATCTCTGGGGGCCAACGTCCTGACTTTC.

The count of this clone is one. The chain employs TRBV19 and TRBJ1-5, with D possibly being TRBD1 (5 bases). This CDR3 spans 14 amino acids. The germline V and J ends were trimmed by 4 bases and 0 bases, with 7 bases remaining between them. The germline CDR1 and CDR2 sequences are LNHDA and SQIVND (reference sequence). CDR3: CASSSQGSNQPQHF. Here the CDR3 DNA reads TGTGCCAGTAGTAGCCAGGGTAGCAATCAGCCCCAGCATTTT.

This clone was counted a few times. This chain links TRBV11-2 with TRBJ1-2; 7 positions agree with TRBD1. After removal of 5 bases from V and 0 bases from J, the junction contained 9 bases not matched to a gene. CDR3 length: 16 amino acids. Per germline, CDR1 SGHAT and CDR2 FQNNGV. This chain's CDR3 is CASSARWGTANYGYTF. As DNA, the CDR3 is TGTGCCAGCAGCGCCCGGTGGGGGACAGCTAACTATGGCTACACCTTC. The full variable domain, its missing parts supplied by reference TRBV11-2 and TRBJ1-2, is EAGVAQSPRYKIIEKRQSVAFWCNPISGHATLYWYQQILGQGPKLLIQFQNNGVVDDSQLPKDRFSAERLKGVDSTLKIQPAKLEDSAVYLCASSARWGTANYGYTFGSGTRLTVV.

The chain employs TRBV20-1 and TRBJ2-1, with 11 bases that match TRBD2. V was clipped by 5 bases and J by 3 bases; unmatched bases: 15. CDR3 length: 18 amino acids. The germline V gene has CDR1 DFQATT and CDR2 SNEGSKA (reference sequence). DNA of the CDR3: TGCAGTGCTGGTGGAAAATTACTAGCGGGGGCGGGCTACAATGAGCAGTTCTTC. Translated, it gives CSAGGKLLAGAGYNEQFF.

The V call is TRBV9, the J call TRBJ2-7; D is ambiguous. The CDR3 extends over 14 amino acids. With 0 bases removed from V and 9 bases from J, the gap between germline ends came to 16 bases. Per germline, CDR1 SGDLS and CDR2 YYNGEE. The CDR3 DNA reads as TGTGCCAGCAGCGTAGTATGGCAACCCAATGGGCAGTACTTC. Translation gives CASSVVWQPNGQYF.

In its sample, this clone was seen once. V usage is TRBV6-2 or TRBV6-3 and J usage is TRBJ2-3, with D possibly being TRBD2 (6 bases). Trimming stripped 0 bases from V and 3 bases from J, with 10 bases between. CDR3 size: 15 residues. CDR1 is MNHEY, CDR2 SVGEGT, per germline. This chain's CDR3 is CASSYSGEVTDTQYF. The CDR3 DNA sequence: TGTGCCAGCAGTTACTCGGGGGAGGTGACAGATACGCAGTATTTT.

The genes are TRBV9 and TRBJ2-2, with D perhaps matching TRBD2 (5 bases). V lost 0 bases and J lost 0, with 6 bases in between. The CDR3 is made up of 15 amino acids. Germline V CDR1 and CDR2: SGDLS, YYNGEE. The CDR3 DNA reads TGTGCCAGCAGCGTAGGAGGGACGAACACCGGGGAGCTGTTTTTT. This encodes CASSVGGTNTGELFF.

This sequence joins TRBV7-6 and TRBJ1-5; D is perhaps TRBD1 (5 bases). CDR3 length: 16 residues. The germline gives CDR1 SGHVS, CDR2 FNYEAQ. Trimming pared 0 bases from V and 3 bases from J, leaving 12 bases between. CDR3 loop: CASSLAEGANNQPQHF. The CDR3 DNA reads TGTGCCAGCAGCTTAGCAGAAGGGGCTAACAATCAGCCCCAGCATTTT.

J is TRBJ2-1 and V is TRBV5-5; tentatively, D is TRBD2 (6 bases). Germline CDR1 SGHKS, CDR2 YYEKEE (reference sequence). Between the trimmed V and J ends, which lost 6 bases and 8 bases, there was a span of 18 bases. This CDR3 is 14 amino acids long. The CDR3 reads CASTQAGTRDEQFF. The CDR3 DNA reads TGTGCCAGCACACAGGCCGGGACTCGCGATGAGCAGTTCTTC.

The V and J genes are TRBV4-1 and TRBJ1-4, with TRBD1 as a possible D gene (6 bases). V gave up 0 bases and J gave up 7 bases, with 15 bases separating them. The CDR3 extends over 16 amino acids. Germline lookup yields CDR1 MGHRA and CDR2 YSYEKL. The CDR3 region has the DNA TGCGCCAGCAGCCAAGATGGGGGGGCCTCGGGTGAAAAACTGTTTTTT. Translating gives CASSQDGGASGEKLFF.

This chain connects TRBV6-1 to TRBJ1-1; 11 bases line up with TRBD1. The junction had 4 bases not matched to a gene; V was cut back by 3 bases and J by 4 bases. Germline V gene data show CDR1 as MNHNS and CDR2 as SASEGT. The CDR3 has 15 amino acids. Written as DNA, the CDR3 is TGTGCCAGCAGTGAGAGGGGGACAGGGGGCACTGAAGCTTTCTTT. Residues: CASSERGTGGTEAFF.

The chain carries TRBV4-1 and TRBJ2-5; TRBD2 aligns across 7 bases. The CDR3 consists of 16 residues. CDR1 and CDR2 (germline): MGHRA, YSYEKL. The junction had 6 bases not matched to a gene; V was cut back by 2 bases and J by 0 bases. The CDR3 DNA reads TGCGCCAGCAGCCAAAGCACCGGGACTAACCAAGAGACCCAGTACTTC. Translating gives CASSQSTGTNQETQYF.

The chain combines TRBV9 with TRBJ2-5; 8 bases match TRBD1. Germline CDR1 is SGDLS and CDR2 is YYNGEE. CDR3 length equals 14 residues. After removal of 4 bases from V and 5 bases from J, the junction contained 7 bases not matched to a gene. CDR3 amino acids: CASSFTDRAETQYF. As DNA, the CDR3 is TGTGCCAGCAGCTTCACGGACAGGGCCGAGACCCAGTACTTC.

V gene TRBV5-1 combines with J gene TRBJ1-2, with D tentatively TRBD1 (5 bases). The CDR3 runs to 15 residues. V was cut by 0 bases and J by 4 bases, with 13 bases left in between. CDR1 and CDR2 from the germline V gene are SGHRS and YFSETQ. The CDR3 DNA follows: TGCGCCAGCAGCTTGGCCGAGACAGTCCCCTATGGCTACACCTTC. Its protein product is CASSLAETVPYGYTF.